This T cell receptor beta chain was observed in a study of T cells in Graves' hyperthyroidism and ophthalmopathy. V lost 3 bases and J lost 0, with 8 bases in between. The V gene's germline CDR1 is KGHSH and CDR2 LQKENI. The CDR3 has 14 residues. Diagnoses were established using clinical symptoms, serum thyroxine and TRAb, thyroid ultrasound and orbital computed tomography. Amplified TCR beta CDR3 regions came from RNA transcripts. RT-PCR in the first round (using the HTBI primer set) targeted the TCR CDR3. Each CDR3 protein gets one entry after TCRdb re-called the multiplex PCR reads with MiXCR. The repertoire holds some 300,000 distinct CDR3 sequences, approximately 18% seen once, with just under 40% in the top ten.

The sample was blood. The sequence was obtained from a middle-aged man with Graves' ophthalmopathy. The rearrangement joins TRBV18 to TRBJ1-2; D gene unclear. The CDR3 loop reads CASSPPLPNYGYTF. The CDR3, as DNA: TGTGCCAGCTCACCCCCCCTGCCTAACTATGGCTACACCTTC.